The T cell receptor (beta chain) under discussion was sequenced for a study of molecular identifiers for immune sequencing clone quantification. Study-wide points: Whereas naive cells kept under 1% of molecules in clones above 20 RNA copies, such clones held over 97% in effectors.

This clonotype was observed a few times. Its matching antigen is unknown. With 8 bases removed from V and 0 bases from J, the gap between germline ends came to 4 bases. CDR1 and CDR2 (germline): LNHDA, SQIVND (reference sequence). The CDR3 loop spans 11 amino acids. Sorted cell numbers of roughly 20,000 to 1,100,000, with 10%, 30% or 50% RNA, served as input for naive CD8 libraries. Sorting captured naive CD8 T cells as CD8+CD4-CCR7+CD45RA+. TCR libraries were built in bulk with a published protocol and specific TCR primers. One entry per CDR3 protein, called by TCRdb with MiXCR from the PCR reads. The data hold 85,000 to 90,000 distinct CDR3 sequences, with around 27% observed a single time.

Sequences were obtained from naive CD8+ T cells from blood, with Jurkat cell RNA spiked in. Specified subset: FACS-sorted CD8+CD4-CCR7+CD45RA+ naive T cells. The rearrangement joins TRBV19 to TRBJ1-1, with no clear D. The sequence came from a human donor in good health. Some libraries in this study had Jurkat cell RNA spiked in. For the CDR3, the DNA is TGTGCCAGTGCGCTGAACACTGAAGCTTTCTTT. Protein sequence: CASALNTEAFF. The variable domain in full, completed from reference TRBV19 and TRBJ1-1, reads DGGITQSPKYLFRKEGQNVTLSCEQNLNHDAMYWYRQDPGQGLRLIYYSQIVNDFQKGDIAEGYSVSREKKESFPLTVTSAQKNPTAFYLCASALNTEAFFGQGTRLTVV.